The clone carrying this TCR beta chain was recorded at least ten times. Its antigen remains unidentified. TCRdb re-called the 5' RACE reads with MiXCR, one entry per CDR3 protein. The sample has under 45,000 distinct CDR3 sequences; about 2.3% are singletons. Trimming took 5 bases from V and 7 from J; bases not matched to a gene: 10. The CDR3 is made up of 15 amino acids. This entry is derived from a study of neurological immune-mediated disorders. Looking at the study overall: About 90% of the roughly 34 multiple sclerosis patients had relapsing-remitting disease; 3 had secondary progressive. Study-level results: The study found no CDR3 amino acid sequences shared by expanded clones across subjects, suggesting private repertoires in all groups.

The genes are TRBV12-3 or TRBV12-4 and TRBJ2-1, with 8 nucleotides matching TRBD2. The sample consisted of PBMCs. The sequence derives from a man in his fifties or sixties with multiple sclerosis. CDR3 amino acids: CASSPPSGGGNEQFF. In DNA, the CDR3 is TGTGCCAGCAGTCCACCGAGCGGGGGCGGGAATGAGCAGTTCTTC.